What follows are 7 T cell receptor beta chains derived from one specimen sequenced in a study of human T cells and chemical hapten exposure (dated by TCRdb to the early 2020s). Libraries came from RACE. Data came from a NextSeq 500. TCRdb redid the processing of the public reads, applying fastp at Q25 and MiXCR, and retained in-frame beta chains. Identical CDR3 protein sequences are pooled into one entry, listed with their most common genes and DNA. In all, the sample holds more than 150,000 distinct CDR3 sequences, and 25% to 35% of those were seen once. Roughly 3% of the sample is held by the ten biggest clonotypes. The sample's time point label is to be understood as: pre-sensitization, week 0. This specimen's treatment or condition label, per the study, means: therapeutic diphenylcyclopropenone sensitization with weekly scalp DPC. Sequencing was performed on whole blood, taken in connection with sensitization to the hapten diphenylcyclopropenone (DPC). These receptors all come from a woman younger than 45 with alopecia areata. Some clones in this sample may be carry-over from other donors' samples.

This chain connects TRBV6-5 to TRBJ2-1; no definite D call. Germline assignment: CDR1 MNHEY and CDR2 SVGAGI. The CDR3 has 15 amino acids. Trimming cost V 0 bases and J 1 base, with 7 bases left between them. CDR3 nucleotide sequence: TGTGCCAGCAGTTACTCGGGGTTATCCTACAATGAGCAGTTCTTC. This codes for CASSYSGLSYNEQFF.

The chain links TRBV5-1 to TRBJ1-2; possible D gene TRBD1, 5 bases. V dropped 0 bases and J dropped 2 bases, with 8 bases sitting between them. Germline CDR1 SGHRS, CDR2 YFSETQ. This CDR3 is built from 14 residues. In DNA, the CDR3 is TGCGCCAGCAGCTTGGCAGGGCGCAACTATGGCTACACCTTC. Amino acids: CASSLAGRNYGYTF. Using reference TRBV5-1 and TRBJ1-2 for the parts outside the CDR3, the full variable domain is KAGVTQTPRYLIKTRGQQVTLSCSPISGHRSVSWYQQTPGQGLQFLFEYFSETQRNKGNFPGRFSGRQFSNSRSEMNVSTLELGDSALYLCASSLAGRNYGYTFGSGTRLTVV.

In DNA form, the CDR3 reads TGTGCCAGCAGCTTAACTAGCGGGTACACCGGGGAGCTGTTTTTT. Translation: CASSLTSGYTGELFF. The chain combines TRBV7-2 with TRBJ2-2; 9 positions match TRBD2. Looked up from germline, CDR1 is SGHTA and CDR2 is FQGNSA. The CDR3 spans 15 residues. V lost 2 bases to trimming and J lost 3 bases; unmatched junction nucleotides: 1.

This clonotype has only a few counts. V gene TRBV5-1 combines with J gene TRBJ2-7, with D tentatively TRBD2 (5 bases). Looked up from germline, CDR1 is SGHRS and CDR2 is YFSETQ. V lost 4 bases and J 0 bases, leaving 11 bases between the germline ends. The CDR3 is 14 residues long. The CDR3 is CASSPGSSSYEQYF. The CDR3 DNA follows: TGCGCCAGCAGCCCGGGGTCGAGCTCCTACGAGCAGTACTTC.

The chain employs TRBV14 and TRBJ1-1; TRBD1 might be the D (5 bases). Germline CDR1 reads SGHDN; CDR2 reads FVKESK. This CDR3 has 16 amino acids. V was trimmed by 5 bases and J by 2 bases, leaving 18 bases between them. As DNA, the CDR3 is TGTGCCAGCAGCGACGCCCTCGCGGGGCTTAACACTGAAGCTTTCTTT. The encoded protein is CASSDALAGLNTEAFF.

The chain employs TRBV27 and TRBJ2-1; possible D gene TRBD2, 6 bases. Germline V gene data show CDR1 as MNHEY and CDR2 as SMNVEV (reference sequence). V gave up 0 bases and J gave up 0 bases, with 15 bases separating them. CDR3 length equals 18 residues. The CDR3 is CASSLSGDSQISYNEQFF. CDR3 nucleotide sequence: TGTGCCAGCAGTTTATCGGGGGACTCCCAAATCTCCTACAATGAGCAGTTCTTC.

This rearrangement joins TRBV24-1 to TRBJ2-1, with 14 bases matching TRBD2. Germline assignment: CDR1 KGHDR and CDR2 SFDVKD. CDR3 length: 16 residues. With V trimmed by 5 bases and J by 10 bases, 9 bases remained unmatched. The CDR3 sequence is CATSVGGTSGRNEQFF. CDR3 in DNA: TGTGCCACCAGTGTGGGGGGGACTAGCGGGAGAAACGAGCAGTTCTTC.